Shown below are 30 T cell receptor beta chains from a single sample sequenced in a study of T cell changes during pregnancy in multiple sclerosis. Data came from immunoSEQ multiplex PCR; TCRdb stores just in-frame clones and leaves some out. This sample carries around 130,000 clones, about 96% of them seen once, and the ten largest clones take 0.44%. This material consisted of peripheral blood, taken after pregnancy. The receptor set was obtained from a female donor with multiple sclerosis, enrolled in a pregnancy study.

The chain's CDR3 is CASSAGLAALGGAQYF. As DNA, the CDR3 is TGTGCCAGCAGCGCCGGACTAGCGGCCCTTGGTGGGGCGCAGTATTTT. The chain is built from TRBV9 and TRBJ2-3; 10 nucleotides agree with TRBD2. V was pared by 3 bases and J by 10 bases, with 14 bases of the junction left unmatched. The CDR3 is made up of 16 amino acids. Germline lookup yields CDR1 SGDLS and CDR2 YYNGEE.

V gene TRBV2 combines with J gene TRBJ1-3; D gene ambiguous. Trimming shortened V by 2 bases and J by 0 bases, and 11 bases separated the two germline ends. The CDR3 runs to 16 residues. From germline, CDR1 is SNHLY and CDR2 FYNNEI. CDR3 in DNA: TGTGCCAGCAGTGAACTACTACCCAGCTCTGGAAACACCATATATTTT. Its translation: CASSELLPSSGNTIYF.

The genes are TRBV25-1 and TRBJ1-4, with D tentatively TRBD1 (5 bases). CDR1 MGHDK and CDR2 SYGVNS come from the germline V gene. The CDR3 is made up of 13 amino acids. The V end was cut by 9 bases, the J end by 7 bases, with 15 bases between. CDR3 sequence (DNA): TGTGCCAGTGCCCCGCAGGGATCTGAAAAACTGTTTTTT. Translated, it gives CASAPQGSEKLFF.

The V gene is TRBV7-9, the J gene TRBJ2-7, with 9 bases fitting TRBD1. Trimming cost V 5 bases and J 3 bases; bases outside gene matches: 5. CDR1 and CDR2 from the germline V gene are SEHNR and FQNEAQ (reference sequence). The CDR3 length is 14 residues. The CDR3 sequence is CASSITGQGYEQYF. The DNA of the CDR3 is TGTGCCAGCAGCATAACGGGACAGGGCTACGAGCAGTACTTC.

The genes are TRBV10-1 and TRBJ1-4; perhaps TRBD1 as D (6 bases). The V gene lost 0 bases and the J gene lost 7 bases, with 15 bases spanning the gap. Germline V gene lookup returns CDR1 WNHNN and CDR2 SYGVQD (reference sequence). The CDR3 spans 16 residues. The CDR3 sequence is CASSESRGRVGEKLFF. For the CDR3, the DNA is TGCGCCAGCAGTGAGTCCAGGGGCAGGGTCGGTGAAAAACTGTTTTTT.

The chain couples TRBV6-6 to TRBJ1-1, with a tentative D call TRBD1 (6 bases). Trimming left V 6 bases short and J 7 bases short, with 15 bases between. This CDR3 is 13 amino acids long. Germline CDR1 and CDR2: MNHNY and SVGAGI (reference sequence). CDR3 in DNA: TGTGCCAGCAGCCCACAGGGACGAGGTGAAGCTTTCTTT. Amino acids: CASSPQGRGEAFF.

The chain uses TRBV28 and TRBJ1-5; tentative D call: TRBD1 (6 bases). The CDR3 is 15 residues long. The germline V gene encodes CDR1 MDHEN and CDR2 SYDVKM. V lost 2 bases, J lost 3 bases, and 11 bases lay in between. CDR3 DNA sequence: TGTGCCAGCAGTTTACGATGGACAGACAATCAGCCCCAGCATTTT. This translates into CASSLRWTDNQPQHF.

The J gene is TRBJ2-6, the V gene TRBV5-6; D is unclear. Germline V gene lookup returns CDR1 SGHDT and CDR2 YYEEEE. This CDR3 is 18 amino acids long. V was pared by 2 bases and J by 4 bases, with 19 bases between. CDR3 amino acids: CASSFGQEFPTGANVLTF. The CDR3 DNA reads as TGTGCCAGCAGCTTTGGGCAGGAATTCCCCACCGGGGCCAACGTCCTGACTTTC. Combining the CDR3 with reference TRBV5-6 and TRBJ2-6 gives the whole variable domain DAGVTQSPTHLIKTRGQQVTLRCSPKSGHDTVSWYQQALGQGPQFIFQYYEEEERQRGNFPDRFSGHQFPNYSSELNVNALLLGDSALYLCASSFGQEFPTGANVLTFGAGSRLTVL.

This chain uses TRBV27 with TRBJ1-1, with D possibly TRBD1 on 5 matching bases. Trimming took off 4 bases at V and 2 bases at J, with 14 bases between the two ends. The germline gives CDR1 MNHEY, CDR2 SMNVEV (reference sequence). The CDR3 has 15 residues. CDR3 DNA sequence: TGTGCCAGCAGTTGGCAGGGAACGACAAACACTGAAGCTTTCTTT. It yields the protein CASSWQGTTNTEAFF.

The chain joins TRBV5-4 to TRBJ2-3; 12 nucleotides line up with TRBD2. The CDR3 spans 17 residues. V lost 0 bases to trimming and J lost 4 bases; unmatched junction nucleotides: 6. Germline CDR1 is SGHNT and CDR2 is YYREEE (reference sequence). The CDR3 sequence: CASSLGLAGGYADTQYF. CDR3 DNA sequence: TGTGCCAGCAGCTTGGGGCTAGCGGGAGGGTATGCAGATACGCAGTATTTT.

The chain combines TRBV27 with TRBJ2-7; perhaps TRBD2 as D (5 bases). This CDR3 contains 14 residues. CDR1 is MNHEY, CDR2 SMNVEV, per germline (reference sequence). Trimming removed 2 bases from V and 0 bases from J, with 8 bases in between. The CDR3 sequence: CASSLDYFSYEQYF. CDR3 nucleotide sequence: TGTGCCAGCAGTTTAGACTATTTCTCCTACGAGCAGTACTTC.

This clone was observed a handful of times. This chain links TRBV6-6 with TRBJ2-1; 13 bases align to TRBD2. Germline CDR1 and CDR2: MNHNY and SVGAGI (reference sequence). The CDR3 spans 16 residues. V was pared by 6 bases and J by 5 bases, with 7 bases of the junction left unmatched. The CDR3 reads CASRTPGLAGHNEQFF. The CDR3 nucleotides read TGTGCCAGCAGAACCCCGGGACTAGCGGGACACAATGAGCAGTTCTTC.

This sequence joins TRBV20-1 and TRBJ1-1, with D possibly matching TRBD1 (5 bases). Trimming took 3 bases from V and 12 from J, leaving 14 bases between them. This CDR3 contains 11 residues. The germline CDR1 and CDR2 sequences are DFQATT and SNEGSKA (reference sequence). CDR3 sequence (DNA): TGCAGTGCTAGTGAGAGGGGAGGGTCTTTCTTT. It encodes CSASERGGSFF.

This rearrangement joins TRBV27 to TRBJ2-7, with D hard to call. Trimming stripped 7 bases from V and 9 bases from J, with 13 bases between. The CDR3 spans 11 residues. From germline, CDR1 is MNHEY and CDR2 SMNVEV (reference sequence). The CDR3 DNA sequence: TGTGCCAGCAAGAATCCGACTGGGCAGTACTTC. It specifies CASKNPTGQYF.

A single count supports this clone. The chain recombines TRBV19 with TRBJ1-5, with 8 bases identical to TRBD1. The CDR3 is 18 residues long. J was trimmed by 3 bases and V by 5 bases; bases with no gene match: 15. Germline-derived CDR1 and CDR2 are LNHDA and SQIVND (reference sequence). DNA of the CDR3: TGTGCCAGTAGTCCTACATCCCGGACAGGGCCTAACAATCAGCCCCAGCATTTT. Encoded protein: CASSPTSRTGPNNQPQHF.

The V and J genes are TRBV27 and TRBJ2-1, with 8 bases matching TRBD2. Germline trimming cut 6 bases from V and 10 bases from J; bases unmatched to any gene: 14. In germline, CDR1 is MNHEY, CDR2 SMNVEV (reference sequence). This CDR3 spans 15 amino acids. CDR3 in DNA: TGTGCCAGCAGGTCCGGGACTAGTTCCCTTGGGGAGCAGTTCTTC. This codes for CASRSGTSSLGEQFF.

The V gene is TRBV5-6, the J gene TRBJ2-2; D remains unclear. The germline V and J ends were trimmed by 4 bases and 7 bases, with 8 bases remaining between them. The CDR3 totals 12 residues. Germline assignment: CDR1 SGHDT and CDR2 YYEEEE. The CDR3 DNA sequence: TGTGCCAGCAGCCCCCTAAGCGGGGAGCTGTTTTTT. It specifies CASSPLSGELFF.

Notes on this clone: The junction departs from germline at one end; a sequencing error may be responsible. Written as DNA, the CDR3 is TGTGCCAGCTCCCCACGACTTGAGACCTACGAGCAGTACTTC. Its translation: CASSPRLETYEQYF. The rearrangement links TRBV18 to TRBJ2-7, with D uncertain. The CDR3 is 14 amino acids. Germline-derived CDR1 and CDR2 are KGHSH and LQKENI.

This chain links TRBV2 with TRBJ2-7, with D possibly TRBD2 on 7 matching bases. The germline CDR1 and CDR2 sequences are SNHLY and FYNNEI. This CDR3 has 15 residues. Trimming removed 6 bases at V and 0 bases at J, with 15 bases between. The CDR3 bases are TGTGCCAGCAGGGGGGGGGCTGGGATCTCCTACGAGCAGTACTTC. As protein: CASRGGAGISYEQYF.

The genes are TRBV5-1 and TRBJ2-2; 7 bases line up with TRBD1. Per germline, CDR1 SGHRS and CDR2 YFSETQ. The CDR3 loop spans 13 amino acids. V dropped 3 bases and J dropped 8; count of bases not matched to a gene: 4. The CDR3 protein is CASSSDRDGELFF. The CDR3, as DNA: TGCGCCAGCAGCTCTGACAGGGATGGGGAGCTGTTTTTT.

The rearrangement links TRBV9 to TRBJ2-2; 8 bases map to TRBD2. CDR3 length equals 14 residues. V shed 7 bases, J shed 7 bases, and the junction held 9 bases outside the gene matches. Germline CDR1 is SGDLS and CDR2 is YYNGEE. The CDR3 is CASQREPSGGELFF. The CDR3 nucleotides are TGTGCCAGCCAGCGGGAGCCCTCAGGCGGGGAGCTGTTTTTT.

The chain combines TRBV28 with TRBJ2-2; 7 bases align to TRBD1. The CDR3 runs 16 residues. V trimming: 6 bases; J trimming: 8 bases; junction bases outside the gene matches: 15. Germline assignment: CDR1 MDHEN and CDR2 SYDVKM. The CDR3 reads CASSPLRQGRSGELFF. The DNA of the CDR3 is TGTGCCAGCAGCCCGTTAAGACAGGGTCGGTCTGGGGAGCTGTTTTTT.

The chain has TRBV21-1 and TRBJ2-7; the table's D call TRBD2 went unverified against the DNA. TRBV21-1 is labeled a pseudogene. The CDR3 is 20 residues long. This chain's CDR3 is CASSKEGTRPTSGSRYEQYF. The CDR3 DNA reads as TGTGCCAGCAGCAAAGAGGGGACTCGGCCGACGAGCGGGAGTCGGTACGAGCAGTACTTC.

The rearrangement links TRBV9 to TRBJ2-1; D is possibly TRBD1 (6 bases). The CDR3 is 14 residues long. Germline values: CDR1 SGDLS, CDR2 YYNGEE. V shed 0 bases and J shed 6 bases, with 10 bases lying between them. The CDR3 region is CASSVVTGSNEQFF. CDR3 sequence (DNA): TGTGCCAGCAGCGTAGTAACAGGGAGCAATGAGCAGTTCTTC.

This CDR3 reads CASSFTSAGAYNEQFF. The CDR3 bases are TGTGCCAGCAGCTTCACTTCAGCGGGGGCCTACAATGAGCAGTTCTTC. The chain carries TRBV7-2 and TRBJ2-1; 8 bases align to TRBD2. Germline CDR1 and CDR2: SGHTA and FQGNSA. Unmatched junction bases numbered 6, after V lost 3 bases and J lost 2 bases. The CDR3 has 16 residues.

The chain combines TRBV7-2 with TRBJ2-3, with 8 bases matching TRBD2. J lost 9 bases, V lost 4 bases, and 9 bases had no gene match. Germline V CDR1 and CDR2: SGHTA, FQGNSA. This CDR3 contains 14 residues. The CDR3, as DNA: TGTGCCAGCAGCTGGAATAGCGGGGCCGAGACGCAGTATTTT. Amino acid sequence: CASSWNSGAETQYF.

The J gene is TRBJ2-7, the V gene TRBV28, with 7 bases aligning to TRBD2. J gave up 2 bases and V 5 bases, and 6 bases lay outside the gene matches. The CDR3 spans 14 residues. Germline CDR1 and CDR2: MDHEN and SYDVKM. The CDR3 coding sequence is TGTGCCAGCAGTCTTCTAGCGGAAGCCTACGAGCAGTACTTC. Translating it yields CASSLLAEAYEQYF.

The chain uses TRBV7-6 and TRBJ2-5; D is perhaps TRBD2 (6 bases). CDR3 length: 17 residues. The V gene lost 3 bases and the J gene lost 2 bases, with 19 bases spanning the gap. Germline CDR1 reads SGHVS; CDR2 reads FNYEAQ. The CDR3: CASSFTPWGDPQETQYF. In nucleotides, the CDR3 is TGTGCCAGCAGCTTCACCCCTTGGGGGGATCCACAAGAGACCCAGTACTTC. Combining the CDR3 with reference TRBV7-6 and TRBJ2-5 gives the whole variable domain GAGVSQSPRYKVTKRGQDVALRCDPISGHVSLYWYRQALGQGPEFLTYFNYEAQQDKSGLPNDRFSAERPEGSISTLTIQRTEQRDSAMYRCASSFTPWGDPQETQYFGPGTRLLVL.

The chain joins TRBV30 to TRBJ2-5; 10 bases agree with TRBD2. Looked up from germline, CDR1 is GTSNPN and CDR2 is SVGIG (reference sequence). This CDR3 comprises 13 residues. The ends lost 5 bases at V and 3 bases at J; junction bases unmatched: 3. CDR3 in amino acids: CAWGLAAEETQYF. The CDR3 nucleotides read TGTGCCTGGGGACTAGCGGCCGAAGAGACCCAGTACTTC.

The chain combines TRBV7-2 with TRBJ2-5; 14 bases agree with TRBD2. The CDR3 is made up of 15 amino acids. V lost 5 bases and J lost 7; bases outside the gene matches: 6. CDR1 SGHTA and CDR2 FQGNSA come from the germline V gene. CDR3 residues: CASSLGTSGSRTQYF. The CDR3 nucleotides are TGTGCCAGCAGCCTGGGGACTAGCGGGAGTCGGACCCAGTACTTC.